The rows below give T cell receptor beta chains drawn from one sample of a study of T cell responses to AZD1222 COVID-19 vaccine. TCRdb keeps only in-frame clones here, not all; method: immunoSEQ multiplex PCR. There are about 110,000 clones in the sample; about 90% occur only once, and roughly 14% lies in the top ten. The sequencing here drew on peripheral blood, taken 28 days after the second AZD1222 dose. These receptors were taken from an adult who received the AZD1222 COVID-19 vaccine. Each CDR3 is given with its conserved first and last residue. The D gene is left open where the match is weak. Not every row has a clone size; where given, it reads once, few, many or a size class.

CDR3: CASSSSEGLAGGVNEQFF
DNA: TGTGCCAGCAGCTCCAGCGAGGGACTAGCGGGGGGGGTGAATGAGCAGTTCTTC
J: TRBJ2-1
V: TRBV11-3
size: NA
D: TRBD2

CDR3: CASSRENTEAFF
DNA: TGTGCCAGCAGCCGGGAGAACACTGAAGCTTTCTTT
J: TRBJ1-1
V: TRBV2
size: NA
D: NA

CDR3: CASSPAGGNTGELFF
DNA: TGTGCCAGCTCACCCGCGGGGGGGAACACCGGGGAGCTGTTTTTT
J: TRBJ2-2
V: TRBV18
size: few
D: TRBD2

CDR3: CASSIDGSPLHF
DNA: TGTGCCAGTAGTATAGATGGCTCACCCCTCCACTTT
J: TRBJ1-6
V: TRBV19
size: NA
D: NA

CDR3: CASSEWGGSANYGYTF
DNA: TGTGCCAGCAGTGAATGGGGCGGATCGGCAAACTATGGCTACACCTTC
J: TRBJ1-2
V: TRBV25-1
size: NA
D: NA

CDR3: CASSQPAQTVGNTIYF
DNA: TGCGCCAGCAGCCAACCCGCTCAGACAGTCGGAAACACCATATATTTT
J: TRBJ1-3
V: TRBV4-1
size: NA
D: NA

CDR3: CASSLGFIRSGNEQFF
DNA: TGCGCCAGCAGCTTGGGATTTATTAGGTCAGGCAATGAGCAGTTCTTC
J: TRBJ2-1
V: TRBV5-1
size: once
D: NA

CDR3: CASSPMTGQFNTIYF
DNA: TGTGCCAGCAGCCCTATGACGGGACAGTTCAACACCATATATTTT
J: TRBJ1-3
V: TRBV3-1/TRBV3-2
size: NA
D: TRBD1

CDR3: CASGLVDGGAYGYTF
DNA: TGTGCTAGTGGTTTGGTGGACGGGGGCGCGTATGGCTACACCTTC
J: TRBJ1-2
V: TRBV12-5
size: NA
D: NA

CDR3: CASSFTDTQYF
DNA: TGTGCCAGCAGTTTCACAGATACGCAGTATTTT
J: TRBJ2-3
V: TRBV12-3/TRBV12-4
size: few
D: NA

CDR3: CASSEGGNTIYF
DNA: TGTGCCAGCAGCGAGGGTGGAAACACCATATATTTT
J: TRBJ1-3
V: TRBV9
size: NA
D: NA

CDR3: CASSLQTGGGTDTQYF
DNA: TGTGCCAGCAGCTTACAAACAGGGGGTGGCACAGATACGCAGTATTTT
J: TRBJ2-3
V: TRBV5-6
size: NA
D: TRBD1

CDR3: CASSANGLPGNTIYF
DNA: TGCGCCAGCAGTGCGAATGGCTTGCCTGGAAACACCATATATTTT
J: TRBJ1-3
V: TRBV10-1
size: NA
D: NA

CDR3: CASSLAGLGWADTQYF
DNA: TGCGCCAGCAGCTTGGCCGGACTAGGCTGGGCAGATACGCAGTATTTT
J: TRBJ2-3
V: TRBV5-1
size: NA
D: TRBD2

CDR3: CASSPASGRYEQYF
DNA: TGTGCCAGCAGCCCCGCTAGCGGGCGCTACGAGCAGTACTTC
J: TRBJ2-7
V: TRBV11-2
size: NA
D: TRBD2

CDR3: CASSPTSGSGNEQFF
DNA: TGTGCCAGCAGTCCCACTAGCGGGAGTGGGAATGAGCAGTTCTTC
J: TRBJ2-1
V: TRBV6-4
size: NA
D: TRBD2

CDR3: CASSYQTSESYNEQFF
DNA: TGTGCCAGCAGTTACCAGACTAGCGAATCCTACAATGAGCAGTTCTTC
J: TRBJ2-1
V: TRBV6-2/TRBV6-3
size: NA
D: TRBD2

CDR3: CASSYSNSPGYGYTF
DNA: TGTGCCAGCAGTTACTCGAACTCCCCGGGCTATGGCTACACCTTC
J: TRBJ1-2
V: TRBV6-6
size: NA
D: NA

CDR3: CASPHQAYEQYF
DNA: TGTGCCAGCCCCCATCAGGCCTACGAGCAGTACTTC
J: TRBJ2-7
V: TRBV25-1
size: NA
D: NA

CDR3: CASSSAGGRDAFF
DNA: TGTGCCAGCAGCTCCGCAGGGGGCCGGGATGCTTTCTTT
J: TRBJ1-1
V: TRBV11-2
size: NA
D: TRBD1

CDR3: CASSFGEPYEQYF
DNA: TGCGCCAGCAGCTTCGGGGAGCCCTACGAGCAGTACTTC
J: TRBJ2-7
V: TRBV5-1
size: NA
D: NA

CDR3: CASSLPPGNEQFF
DNA: TGTGCCAGCAGTCTTCCCCCTGGGAATGAGCAGTTCTTC
J: TRBJ2-1
V: TRBV7-3
size: NA
D: NA

CDR3: CASMGFLGSNQPQHF
DNA: TGTGCCAGCATGGGCTTTTTGGGTTCAAATCAGCCCCAGCATTTT
J: TRBJ1-5
V: TRBV6-5
size: NA
D: NA

CDR3: CASRKGGEKLFF
DNA: TGTGCCAGCAGAAAAGGCGGGGAAAAACTGTTTTTT
J: TRBJ1-4
V: TRBV6-5
size: few
D: NA

CDR3: CASSPGEWDQPQHF
DNA: TGCGCCAGCAGCCCCGGGGAATGGGATCAGCCCCAGCATTTT
J: TRBJ1-5
V: TRBV5-1
size: NA
D: NA

CDR3: CASSLNRARETQYF
DNA: TGCGCCAGCAGCTTGAACCGGGCCCGGGAGACCCAGTACTTC
J: TRBJ2-5
V: TRBV5-1
size: NA
D: NA

CDR3: CASSLQGAGETQYF
DNA: TGTGCCAGCAGCTTACAGGGGGCTGGGGAGACCCAGTACTTC
J: TRBJ2-5
V: TRBV5-4
size: NA
D: TRBD1

CDR3: CASSQTLGTEAFF
DNA: TGTGCCAGCAGCCAAACTTTGGGCACTGAAGCTTTCTTT
J: TRBJ1-1
V: TRBV3-1/TRBV3-2
size: NA
D: NA

CDR3: CASSTLAGGSRDTQYF
DNA: TGTGCCAGCAGCACCTTAGCGGGGGGCTCCAGAGATACGCAGTATTTT
J: TRBJ2-3
V: TRBV7-3
size: NA
D: TRBD2

CDR3: CASSFGGSNEQFF
DNA: TGTGCCAGCAGCTTCGGCGGGAGTAATGAGCAGTTCTTC
J: TRBJ2-1
V: TRBV5-6
size: NA
D: TRBD2

CDR3: CASSGLGQLNEKLFF
DNA: TGTGCCAGTAGTGGGCTCGGACAGCTTAATGAAAAACTGTTTTTT
J: TRBJ1-4
V: TRBV19
size: NA
D: NA

CDR3: CASGDRGDGYTF
DNA: TGTGCCAGTGGGGACAGGGGAGATGGCTACACCTTC
J: TRBJ1-2
V: TRBV19
size: NA
D: TRBD1

CDR3: CASSPQRNEKLFF
DNA: TGTGCCAGCAGTCCACAGAGAAATGAAAAACTGTTTTTT
J: TRBJ1-4
V: TRBV6-5
size: once
D: NA

CDR3: CASSLGNGGEAFF
DNA: TGTGCCAGCAGTCTGGGGAACGGGGGTGAAGCTTTCTTT
J: TRBJ1-1
V: TRBV28
size: NA
D: NA

CDR3: CASSMVGRRTF
DNA: TGTGCCAGCAGCATGGTAGGGAGGCGCACCTTC
J: TRBJ1-2
V: TRBV5-6
size: NA
D: NA

CDR3: CASSSGERGTFSAQYF
DNA: TGTGCCAGCAGCTCAGGGGAGCGGGGGACCTTCTCAGCCCAGTACTTC
J: TRBJ2-5
V: TRBV9
size: NA
D: TRBD2

CDR3: CASSLGRTGGYTF
DNA: TGTGCCAGCAGTTTAGGCCGGACGGGGGGCTACACCTTC
J: TRBJ1-2
V: TRBV12-3/TRBV12-4
size: NA
D: NA

CDR3: CASSNQGVGTEAFF
DNA: TGCGCCAGCAGTAATCAAGGGGTGGGCACTGAAGCTTTCTTT
J: TRBJ1-1
V: TRBV5-1
size: NA
D: NA

CDR3: CASRSLGGGAKIGELFF
DNA: TGTGCCTCCCGAAGCCTCGGCGGGGGGGCCAAGATCGGGGAGCTGTTTTTT
J: TRBJ2-2
V: TRBV10-3
size: NA
D: TRBD2

CDR3: CASSLDRDYGYTF
DNA: TGTGCCAGCAGCTTGGACAGGGACTATGGCTACACCTTC
J: TRBJ1-2
V: TRBV5-8
size: NA
D: NA

CDR3: CASGTGTSRYGYTF
DNA: TGTGCCAGCGGGACAGGGACATCCCGTTATGGCTACACCTTC
J: TRBJ1-2
V: TRBV2
size: NA
D: TRBD1

CDR3: CASSLWGSETGVSPLHF
DNA: TGTGCCAGCAGTTTGTGGGGGTCCGAGACAGGGGTTTCACCCCTCCACTTT
J: TRBJ1-6
V: TRBV28
size: NA
D: TRBD1